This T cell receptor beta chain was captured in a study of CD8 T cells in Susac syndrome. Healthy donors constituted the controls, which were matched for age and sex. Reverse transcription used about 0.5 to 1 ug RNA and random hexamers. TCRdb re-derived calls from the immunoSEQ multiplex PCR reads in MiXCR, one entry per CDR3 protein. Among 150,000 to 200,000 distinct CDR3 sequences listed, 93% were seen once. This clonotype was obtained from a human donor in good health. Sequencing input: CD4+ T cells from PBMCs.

CDR3 residues: CASSLEVNYGYTF. The CDR3 nucleotides read TGTGCCAGCAGCTTAGAAGTCAACTATGGCTACACCTTC. V is TRBV7-8 and J is TRBJ1-2, with D unresolved. Germline V gene sequence: CDR1 SGHVS, CDR2 FQNEAQ. The length of the CDR3 is 13 residues. V gave up 1 base and J gave up 2 bases, with 5 bases separating them.